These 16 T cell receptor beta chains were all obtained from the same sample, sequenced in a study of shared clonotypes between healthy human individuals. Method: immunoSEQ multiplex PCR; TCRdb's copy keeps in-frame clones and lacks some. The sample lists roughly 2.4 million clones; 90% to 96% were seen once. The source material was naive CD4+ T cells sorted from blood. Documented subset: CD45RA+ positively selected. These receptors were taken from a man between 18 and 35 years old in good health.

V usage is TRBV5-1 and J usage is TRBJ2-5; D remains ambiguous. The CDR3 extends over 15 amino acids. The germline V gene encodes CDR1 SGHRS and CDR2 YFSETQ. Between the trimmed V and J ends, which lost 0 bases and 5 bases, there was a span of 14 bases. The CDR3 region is CASSLGVSVVETQYF. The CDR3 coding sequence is TGCGCCAGCAGCTTGGGGGTGTCCGTCGTCGAGACCCAGTACTTC.

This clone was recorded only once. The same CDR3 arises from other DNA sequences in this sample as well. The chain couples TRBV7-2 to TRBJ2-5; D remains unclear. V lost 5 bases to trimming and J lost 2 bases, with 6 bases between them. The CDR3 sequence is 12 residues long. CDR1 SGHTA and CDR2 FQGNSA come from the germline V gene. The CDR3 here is CASSPTQETQYF. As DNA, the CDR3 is TGTGCCAGCAGCCCTACACAAGAGACCCAGTACTTC.

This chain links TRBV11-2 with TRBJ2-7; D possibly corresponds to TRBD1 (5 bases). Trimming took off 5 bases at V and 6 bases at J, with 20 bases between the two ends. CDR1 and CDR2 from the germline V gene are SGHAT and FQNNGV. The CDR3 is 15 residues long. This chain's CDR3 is CASSTQTAPLIEQYF. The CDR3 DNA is TGTGCCAGCAGCACCCAGACAGCCCCCTTAATCGAGCAGTACTTC.

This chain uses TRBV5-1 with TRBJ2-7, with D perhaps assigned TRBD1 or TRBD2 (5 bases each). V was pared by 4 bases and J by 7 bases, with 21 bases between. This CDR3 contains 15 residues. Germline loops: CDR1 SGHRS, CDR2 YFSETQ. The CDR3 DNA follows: TGCGCCAGCAGCCCAGATCCGGGACCCGTACCGGAGCAGTACTTC. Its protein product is CASSPDPGPVPEQYF.

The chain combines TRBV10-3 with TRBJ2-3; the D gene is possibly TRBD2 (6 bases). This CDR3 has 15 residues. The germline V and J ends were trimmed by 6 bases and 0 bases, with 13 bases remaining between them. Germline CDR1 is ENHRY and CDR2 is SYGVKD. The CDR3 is CAIRNGGASTDTQYF. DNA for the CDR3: TGTGCCATCAGAAATGGCGGGGCTAGCACAGATACGCAGTATTTT.

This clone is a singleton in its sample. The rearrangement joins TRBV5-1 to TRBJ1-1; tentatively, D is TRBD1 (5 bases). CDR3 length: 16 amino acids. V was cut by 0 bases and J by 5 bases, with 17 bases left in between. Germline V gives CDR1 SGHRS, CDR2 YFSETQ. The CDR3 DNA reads TGCGCCAGCAGCTTGGGTCCAGGGCCAGAGGGGACTGAAGCTTTCTTT. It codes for CASSLGPGPEGTEAFF.

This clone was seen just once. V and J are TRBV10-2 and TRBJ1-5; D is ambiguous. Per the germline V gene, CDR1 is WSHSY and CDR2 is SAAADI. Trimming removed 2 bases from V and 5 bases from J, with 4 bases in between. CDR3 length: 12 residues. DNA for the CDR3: TGCGCCAGCAGTGAGACCCATCAGCCCCAGCATTTT. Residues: CASSETHQPQHF.

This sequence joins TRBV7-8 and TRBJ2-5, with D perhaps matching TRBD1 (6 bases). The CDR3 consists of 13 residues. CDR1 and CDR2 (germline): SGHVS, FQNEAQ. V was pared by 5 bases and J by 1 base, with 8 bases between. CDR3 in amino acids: CASSLQGQETQYF. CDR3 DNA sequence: TGTGCCAGCAGCCTACAGGGCCAAGAGACCCAGTACTTC.

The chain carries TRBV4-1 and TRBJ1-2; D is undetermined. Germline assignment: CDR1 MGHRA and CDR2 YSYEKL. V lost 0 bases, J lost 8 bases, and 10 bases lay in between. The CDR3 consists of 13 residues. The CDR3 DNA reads TGCGCCAGCAGCCAAGAATTCGGGGAGGGCTACACCTTC. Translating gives CASSQEFGEGYTF.

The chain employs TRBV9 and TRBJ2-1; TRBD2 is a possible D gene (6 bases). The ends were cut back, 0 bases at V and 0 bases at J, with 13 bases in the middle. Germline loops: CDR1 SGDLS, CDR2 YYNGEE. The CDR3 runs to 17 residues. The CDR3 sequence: CASSVARGTSSYNEQFF. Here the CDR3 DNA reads TGTGCCAGCAGCGTAGCCCGGGGGACGAGCTCCTACAATGAGCAGTTCTTC.

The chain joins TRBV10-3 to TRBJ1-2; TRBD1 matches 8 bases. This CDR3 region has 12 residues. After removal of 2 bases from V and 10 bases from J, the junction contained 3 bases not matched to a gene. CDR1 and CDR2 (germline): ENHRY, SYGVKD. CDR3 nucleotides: TGTGCCATCAGTGAGCAGGGGGCTGTCTACACCTTC. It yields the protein CAISEQGAVYTF.

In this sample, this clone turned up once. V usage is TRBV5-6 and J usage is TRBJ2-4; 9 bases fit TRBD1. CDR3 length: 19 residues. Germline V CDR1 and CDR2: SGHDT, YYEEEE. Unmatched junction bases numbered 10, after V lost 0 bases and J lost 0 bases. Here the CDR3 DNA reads TGTGCCAGCAGCTTGGGAGGACAGGGGACTCTACTAGCCAAAAACATTCAGTACTTC. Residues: CASSLGGQGTLLAKNIQYF. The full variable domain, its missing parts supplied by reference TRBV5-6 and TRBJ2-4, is DAGVTQSPTHLIKTRGQQVTLRCSPKSGHDTVSWYQQALGQGPQFIFQYYEEEERQRGNFPDRFSGHQFPNYSSELNVNALLLGDSALYLCASSLGGQGTLLAKNIQYFGAGTRLSVL.

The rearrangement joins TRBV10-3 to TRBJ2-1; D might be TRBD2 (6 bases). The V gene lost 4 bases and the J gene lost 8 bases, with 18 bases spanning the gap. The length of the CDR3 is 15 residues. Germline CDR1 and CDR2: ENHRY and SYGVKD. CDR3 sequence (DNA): TGTGCCATCAGTGTCGGGACTCTTCGTGGGGATGAGCAGTTCTTC. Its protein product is CAISVGTLRGDEQFF.

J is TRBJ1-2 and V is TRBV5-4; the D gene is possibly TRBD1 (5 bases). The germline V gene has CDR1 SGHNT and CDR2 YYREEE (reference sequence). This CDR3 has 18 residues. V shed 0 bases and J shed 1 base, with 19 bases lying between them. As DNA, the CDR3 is TGTGCCAGCAGCTTGGCCGGTCACCGTGGGGGTAGTAACTATGGCTACACCTTC. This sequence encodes CASSLAGHRGGSNYGYTF.

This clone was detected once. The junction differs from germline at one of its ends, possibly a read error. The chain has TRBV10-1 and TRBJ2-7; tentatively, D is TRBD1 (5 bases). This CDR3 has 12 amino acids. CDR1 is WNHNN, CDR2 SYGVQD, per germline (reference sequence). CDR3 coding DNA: TGCGCCACAGGGAAGGGCTCCTACGAGCAGTATTTC. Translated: CATGKGSYEQYF.

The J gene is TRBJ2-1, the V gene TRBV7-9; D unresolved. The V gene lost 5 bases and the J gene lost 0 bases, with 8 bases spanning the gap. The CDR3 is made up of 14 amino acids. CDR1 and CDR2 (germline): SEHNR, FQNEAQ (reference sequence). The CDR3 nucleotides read TGTGCCAGCAGCCACGGATACTCCTACAATGAGCAGTTCTTC. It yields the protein CASSHGYSYNEQFF.